Presented here are 13 T cell receptor beta chains from one specimen sequenced in a study of CD8 T cells in Susac syndrome. Reverse transcription of roughly 0.45 to 1 ug RNA used random hexamers. TCRdb called the immunoSEQ multiplex PCR reads again in MiXCR, with one record for every CDR3 protein. This sample has 200,000 to 250,000 distinct CDR3 sequences, with 85% to 95% found just once. Sequencing used CD4+ T cells from PBMCs. The origin of the receptors is a human donor with multiple sclerosis.

This chain links TRBV5-1 with TRBJ2-3, with 8 bases identical to TRBD1. The ends lost 4 bases at V and 0 bases at J; junction bases unmatched: 1. From germline, CDR1 is SGHRS and CDR2 YFSETQ. The CDR3 covers 14 residues. The CDR3 protein is CASSRQGSTDTQYF. Written as DNA, the CDR3 is TGCGCCAGCAGCAGACAGGGGAGCACAGATACGCAGTATTTT.

The chain carries TRBV18 and TRBJ2-1; tentatively, D is TRBD1 (5 bases). The CDR3 has 16 residues. Trimming took 5 bases from V and 0 from J, leaving 14 bases between them. CDR1 and CDR2 (germline): KGHSH, LQKENI. DNA for the CDR3: TGTGCCAGCTCAATCCCCAGGGTAAGCTCCTACAATGAGCAGTTCTTC. It specifies CASSIPRVSSYNEQFF.

This chain joins TRBV12-3 or TRBV12-4 and TRBJ2-7; possible D gene TRBD2, 5 bases. The CDR3 consists of 13 residues. V lost 7 bases and J lost 6, with 16 bases in between. This CDR3 reads CASNRVRDGEQYF. In DNA form, the CDR3 reads TGTGCCAGCAACCGTGTCCGGGATGGCGAGCAGTACTTC.

The chain recombines TRBV7-9 with TRBJ2-7, with 8 positions matching TRBD1. The CDR3 contains 16 residues. Looked up from germline, CDR1 is SEHNR and CDR2 is FQNEAQ (reference sequence). The ends lost 3 bases at V and 2 bases at J; junction bases unmatched: 9. CDR3 in DNA: TGTGCCAGCAGCTTCCGGCCCGGGACAGGAGCCTACGAGCAGTACTTC. It encodes CASSFRPGTGAYEQYF.

CDR3 in DNA: TGTGCCAGCAGCTCGTTACAGGGGGGGGAGTACAATGAGCAGTTCTTC. It yields the protein CASSSLQGGEYNEQFF. This chain connects TRBV7-9 to TRBJ2-1; possible D gene TRBD1, 8 bases. The CDR3 contains 16 residues. The V gene lost 4 bases and the J gene lost 4 bases, with 17 bases spanning the gap. Germline V gives CDR1 SEHNR, CDR2 FQNEAQ (reference sequence).

This rearrangement joins TRBV12-3 or TRBV12-4 to TRBJ1-6; maybe TRBD1 (6 bases). CDR3 length: 15 residues. Trimming left V 6 bases short and J 8 bases short, with 17 bases between. CDR3 nucleotide sequence: TGTGCCAGCAGCTCACAACAGGGCTCGGATTCACCCCTCCACTTT. It encodes CASSSQQGSDSPLHF.

The rearrangement joins TRBV3-1 to TRBJ2-1, with 10 bases fitting TRBD1. V lost 4 bases, J lost 1 base, and 4 bases stayed unmatched. From germline, CDR1 is LGHDT and CDR2 YNNKEL (reference sequence). The CDR3 spans 16 residues. The CDR3 nucleotides read TGTGCCAGCAGCCCCGGGACAGGGGTATCCTACAATGAGCAGTTCTTC. Its translation: CASSPGTGVSYNEQFF.

V gene TRBV3-1 combines with J gene TRBJ1-1, with D perhaps TRBD1 (6 bases). This CDR3 region has 14 residues. V was pared by 1 base and J by 8 bases, with 14 bases between. Germline assignment: CDR1 LGHDT and CDR2 YNNKEL (reference sequence). In DNA, the CDR3 is TGTGCCAGCAGCCAAGCCCGGGGGGCAGCCGAAGCTTTCTTT. Translated: CASSQARGAAEAFF.

The chain couples TRBV7-3 to TRBJ1-2; D call uncertain. Germline CDR1 is SGHTA and CDR2 is FQGTGA. Deletions cut 2 bases from V and 10 bases from J, with 14 bases between. The CDR3 loop spans 13 amino acids. The CDR3 DNA sequence: TGTGCCAGCAGCTTAGGGCCCGACCTTCCCTACACCTTC. It specifies CASSLGPDLPYTF.

The chain is built from TRBV27 and TRBJ1-2; 9 nucleotides agree with TRBD1. The germline CDR1 and CDR2 sequences are MNHEY and SMNVEV (reference sequence). There are 14 residues in the CDR3. V lost 8 bases, J lost 2 bases, and 6 bases stayed unmatched. The CDR3 region has the DNA TGTGCCAGCCTTCCGGGACAGGGAAACTATGGCTACACCTTC. Amino acids: CASLPGQGNYGYTF.

This sequence joins TRBV6-2 or TRBV6-3 and TRBJ2-1, with D perhaps TRBD2 (5 bases). The V gene's germline CDR1 is MNHEY and CDR2 SVGEGT. Between the trimmed V and J ends, which lost 4 bases and 9 bases, there was a span of 10 bases. The CDR3 is 12 residues long. In DNA, the CDR3 is TGTGCCAGCAGTTCTACTGAGGGTGAGCAGTTCTTC. Translating gives CASSSTEGEQFF.

J is TRBJ2-3 and V is TRBV9; TRBD2 agrees at 7 bases. The CDR3 length is 16 residues. Germline V gene sequence: CDR1 SGDLS, CDR2 YYNGEE. The trim removed 4 bases at V and 0 bases at J, leaving 8 bases unmatched. This CDR3 reads CASSKGGRGSTDTQYF. The CDR3 DNA sequence: TGTGCCAGCAGCAAAGGAGGGCGGGGGAGCACAGATACGCAGTATTTT.

J is TRBJ2-4 and V is TRBV13; the D is unclear. Germline lookup yields CDR1 PRHDT and CDR2 FYEKMQ (reference sequence). V was cut by 6 bases and J by 8 bases, with 20 bases left in between. The CDR3 sequence is 15 residues long. The CDR3 here is CASRPSRVGGDIQYF. CDR3 DNA: TGTGCCAGCAGACCCTCCCGGGTAGGTGGGGACATTCAGTACTTC.